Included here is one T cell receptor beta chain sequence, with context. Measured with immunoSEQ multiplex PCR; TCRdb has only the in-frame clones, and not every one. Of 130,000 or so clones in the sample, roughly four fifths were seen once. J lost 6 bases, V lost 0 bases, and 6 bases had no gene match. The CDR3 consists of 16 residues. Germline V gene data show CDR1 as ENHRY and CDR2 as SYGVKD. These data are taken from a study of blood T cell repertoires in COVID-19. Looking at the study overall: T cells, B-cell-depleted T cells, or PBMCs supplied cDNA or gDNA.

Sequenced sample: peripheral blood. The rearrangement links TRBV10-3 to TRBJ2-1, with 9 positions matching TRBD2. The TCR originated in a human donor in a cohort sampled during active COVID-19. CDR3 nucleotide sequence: TGTGCCATCAGTGAGTCTGTAGCGGGGGTTGGCAATGAGCAGTTCTTC. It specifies CAISESVAGVGNEQFF.